This T cell receptor beta chain was captured in a study of blood T cell repertoires in COVID-19 (dated by TCRdb to the early 2020s). A note on the overall study: The collaborator samples originated in the United States, Italy and Spain and spanned the acute and convalescent phases of COVID-19. Where available, HLA class I and class II types were taken from metadata supplied by the sample provider and were not determined by assay-based typing. The prospective study material was composed of cDNA or gDNA derived from T cells, B-cell-depleted T cells, or PBMCs. The sample metadata nearly always contained a de-identified subject ID, COVID-19 status, age in years and sex. The dataset comprised deeply sampled blood TCRbeta repertoires from subjects exposed to, actively infected with, or recovered from COVID-19. A freely available public database, intended as a resource for researchers studying the immune response to SARS-CoV-2, is where the repertoires were released. The samples were drawn from two sources: the first 160 participants of the ongoing ImmuneRACE study, and fewer than 1,500 subjects contributed by 6 global collaborators. Broad study findings and their caveats: How much clinical and demographic metadata was included differed by source and by participant, and the metadata was provided uncurated.

The CDR3 runs 15 amino acids, cysteine and phenylalanine included. CDR3 DNA only is kept here, 45 bases in frame from base 1. Between the V and J ends, shortened by 3 bases and 0 bases respectively, the junction contains 11 bases. Reading the germline V gene gives CDR1 MDHEN and CDR2 SYDVKM. Worth noting for this clone: What this receptor recognizes is not known. No base qualities exist here, and no much larger clone lies one base off it.

Each collaborating institution followed its own protocols to collect whole blood in K2EDTA tubes. Collaborator samples were shipped for TCRbeta analysis as frozen whole blood, isolated PBMCs, or DNA extracted from either sample type. TCRbeta CDR3 regions were amplified from genomic DNA using the immunoSEQ Assay, a bias-controlled multiplex PCR. On the authors' methods: Within the assay, amplification of reference gene primers was used to estimate how many nucleated cells each sample contained. Sequence reads were collapsed and filtered to measure the absolute abundance of every unique TCRbeta CDR3 rearrangement. For each sample, productive Simpson clonality was calculated as the square root of Simpson's diversity index across productive rearrangements. TCRdb's version of the immuneACCESS table is confined to in-frame rearrangements and falls short of the full clone set. An unresolved V gene accounts for under half of the shortfall where checked; the remainder is of unknown origin. V and J calls and clone size are as listed in that table; D and trimming were resolved from the DNA. The sample table shows approximately 150,000 clones, and approximately 88% are seen once. Over 9.5% of the sample is held by the ten biggest clonotypes.

Specimen: peripheral blood. The clonotype originates from a man between 60 and 70 years old with active or convalescent COVID-19. The receptor chain draws on TRBV28 and TRBJ1-2, and possibly TRBD1, on 5 matching bases. The CDR3 here reads CASSFVAGPNYGYTF. Here is the DNA: TGTGCCAGCAGTTTTGTGGCAGGGCCTAACTATGGCTACACCTTC.